Below, 31 T cell receptor beta chains from the same sample are listed, as sequenced in a study of blood T cells in healthy people across ages. The authors ran a second PCR of 7 to 11 cycles using a sample-barcoded 5' primer and a J-beta primer mix. TCRdb used MiXCR to reprocess the 5' RACE reads, holding one entry per CDR3 protein. The sample includes 1,800,000 or so distinct CDR3 sequences, around 42% of them seen just once. Sequencing was performed on blood. The receptor set was obtained from a human donor in good health.

The sample holds many counts of this clonotype. This sequence joins TRBV9 and TRBJ2-5, with TRBD2 matching over 12 bases. Unmatched junction bases numbered 5, after V lost 4 bases and J lost 4 bases. Germline V lookup: CDR1 SGDLS, CDR2 YYNGEE. The CDR3 has 15 amino acids. CDR3 sequence: CASSRLAGERETQYF. CDR3 nucleotides: TGTGCCAGCAGCCGACTAGCGGGGGAGCGAGAGACCCAGTACTTC.

This clonotype was detected ten times or more. The J gene is TRBJ2-7, the V gene TRBV5-6; no clear D. The CDR3 totals 16 residues. V gave up 4 bases and J gave up 0 bases, with 17 bases separating them. CDR1 is SGHDT, CDR2 YYEEEE, per germline. In DNA, the CDR3 is TGTGCCAGCAGCCTCTTCGGTCCCTCCGCCTCCTACGAGCAGTACTTC. It specifies CASSLFGPSASYEQYF.

The chain employs TRBV7-2 and TRBJ2-3; maybe TRBD2 (6 bases). Looked up from germline, CDR1 is SGHTA and CDR2 is FQGNSA. V gave up 4 bases and J gave up 2 bases, with 16 bases separating them. This CDR3 region has 16 residues. In nucleotides, the CDR3 is TGTGCCAGCAGCTCTGGCCTTAGCGGACCCACAGATACGCAGTATTTT. Translating it yields CASSSGLSGPTDTQYF.

This clonotype came up a few times. The J gene is TRBJ1-2, the V gene TRBV7-2; perhaps TRBD1 as D (5 bases). There are 11 residues in the CDR3. Deletions cut 6 bases from V and 7 bases from J, with 9 bases between. Germline V gene sequence: CDR1 SGHTA, CDR2 FQGNSA. DNA of the CDR3: TGTGCCAGCAGGTCAGGGATTGGCTACACCTTC. Translated: CASRSGIGYTF.

This clonotype was seen only once. The chain combines TRBV7-9 with TRBJ2-5; 11 nucleotides agree with TRBD1. The J segment lost 5 bases and the V segment lost 8 bases, leaving 7 bases of the junction unmatched. The CDR3 extends over 14 amino acids. CDR1 SEHNR and CDR2 FQNEAQ come from the germline V gene (reference sequence). The CDR3 region has the DNA TGTGCCAGCTTGGGGACAGGGGGATCCGAGACCCAGTACTTC. Its protein is CASLGTGGSETQYF.

This chain links TRBV29-1 with TRBJ2-3, with D uncertain. Germline CDR1 and CDR2: SQVTM and ANQGSEA. V lost 2 bases and J lost 2, with 5 bases in between. The CDR3 is 12 amino acids. The CDR3 DNA reads as TGCAGCGTTGAACAGAACACAGATACGCAGTATTTT. This translates into CSVEQNTDTQYF.

The rearrangement joins TRBV6-6 to TRBJ2-2; the D is unclear. The germline gives CDR1 MNHNY, CDR2 SVGAGI (reference sequence). Between the trimmed V and J ends, which lost 3 bases and 3 bases, there was a span of 11 bases. The CDR3 totals 15 residues. The CDR3 sequence is CASSYSDRHTGELFF. In DNA, the CDR3 is TGTGCCAGCAGTTATTCGGACCGACACACCGGGGAGCTGTTTTTT.

This clonotype was recorded a few times. The chain combines TRBV5-1 with TRBJ2-5, with D perhaps TRBD2 (6 bases). V lost 8 bases, J lost 2 bases, and 25 bases lay in between. This CDR3 spans 17 amino acids. Germline loops: CDR1 SGHRS, CDR2 YFSETQ. Here the CDR3 reads CASAPVLAVSTQETQYF. The CDR3 DNA reads as TGCGCCAGTGCTCCAGTTTTAGCGGTATCGACTCAAGAGACCCAGTACTTC.

In this sample, this clonotype turned up many times. The gene calls are TRBV5-6 and TRBJ2-1; D might be TRBD1 (6 bases). The CDR3 extends over 15 amino acids. Trimming cost V 3 bases and J 4 bases, with 14 bases left between them. Per the germline V gene, CDR1 is SGHDT and CDR2 is YYEEEE. The CDR3 spells CASSSPGQLYNEQFF. The CDR3 DNA is TGTGCCAGCAGCTCGCCGGGACAATTGTACAATGAGCAGTTCTTC.

This clonotype was counted only a few times. The chain couples TRBV12-3 or TRBV12-4 to TRBJ1-6; D gene ambiguous. V gave up 2 bases and J gave up 11 bases, with 13 bases separating them. This CDR3 is 14 amino acids long. DNA for the CDR3: TGTGCCAGCAGTTTAAACGGGTTCGGTACACCCCTCCACTTT. Encoded protein: CASSLNGFGTPLHF.

This clonotype was recorded only once. The junction differs from germline at one of its ends, possibly a read error. The V gene is TRBV20-1, the J gene TRBJ2-1; 11 bases map to TRBD2. This CDR3 is built from 12 residues. CDR1 is DFQATT and CDR2 is SNEGSKA in the germline V gene (reference sequence). CDR3 residues: CSTSGGYNEQFF. CDR3 bases: TGCAGTACTAGCGGGGGATACAATGAGCAGTTCTTC.

V is TRBV6-5 and J is TRBJ2-3, with 7 bases lining up with TRBD1. The CDR3 is made up of 16 amino acids. J gave up 0 bases and V 5 bases, and 8 bases lay outside the gene matches. The germline V gene encodes CDR1 MNHEY and CDR2 SVGAGI. DNA of the CDR3: TGTGCCAGCAGTAGCCCGACAGGGTCTAGCACAGATACGCAGTATTTT. Translating gives CASSSPTGSSTDTQYF.

This clonotype appeared a single time. The gene calls are TRBV5-1 and TRBJ2-3; D might be TRBD1 (6 bases). Germline V lookup: CDR1 SGHRS, CDR2 YFSETQ. V was trimmed by 1 base and J by 8 bases, leaving 17 bases between them. The CDR3 extends over 15 amino acids. CDR3 DNA: TGCGCCAGCAGCTTGTCCGGGACATCGACGGGTACGCAGTATTTT. Protein product: CASSLSGTSTGTQYF.

The genes are TRBV29-1 and TRBJ1-1; a weak D match, TRBD1 (5 bases). The V gene lost 4 bases and the J gene lost 5 bases, with 11 bases spanning the gap. Looked up from germline, CDR1 is SQVTM and CDR2 is ANQGSEA. The CDR3 runs 12 residues. CDR3 in DNA: TGCAGCGTTGGGGTCAGGGCGACTGAAGCTTTCTTT. Protein product: CSVGVRATEAFF.

This clonotype was seen a few times. V usage is TRBV6-5 and J usage is TRBJ2-7, with 8 bases identical to TRBD1. CDR3 length equals 13 residues. Germline-derived CDR1 and CDR2 are MNHEY and SVGAGI. V trimming: 5 bases; J trimming: 5 bases; junction bases outside the gene matches: 5. The CDR3 bases are TGTGCCAGCAGTCGACAGGGGAACCACGAGCAGTACTTC. Translation: CASSRQGNHEQYF.

This clonotype has a handful of counts. J is TRBJ1-4 and V is TRBV5-4; tentatively, D is TRBD1 (6 bases). Trimming left V 2 bases short and J 5 bases short, with 13 bases between. This CDR3 region has 15 residues. Germline V gives CDR1 SGHNT, CDR2 YYREEE (reference sequence). The CDR3 bases are TGTGCCAGCAGCTTAGGCAACAGGGCGAATGAAAAACTGTTTTTT. Protein product: CASSLGNRANEKLFF.

The rearrangement joins TRBV5-4 to TRBJ2-4; 7 nucleotides match TRBD2. The CDR3 has 15 residues. Trimming removed 1 base from V and 1 base from J; junction bases left unmatched: 2. Germline values: CDR1 SGHNT, CDR2 YYREEE (reference sequence). Here the CDR3 reads CASSLMGGAKNIQYF. The CDR3, as DNA: TGTGCCAGCAGCTTGATGGGGGGGGCCAAAAACATTCAGTACTTC. The whole variable domain, filled in from reference TRBV5-4 and TRBJ2-4, reads ETGVTQSPTHLIKTRGQQVTLRCSSQSGHNTVSWYQQALGQGPQFIFQYYREEENGRGNFPPRFSGLQFPNYSSELNVNALELDDSALYLCASSLMGGAKNIQYFGAGTRLSVL.

The chain uses TRBV20-1 and TRBJ1-1, with a weak D call TRBD1 (6 bases). V was trimmed by 1 base and J by 0 bases, leaving 9 bases between them. The CDR3 sequence is 14 residues long. Germline V lookup: CDR1 DFQATT, CDR2 SNEGSKA (reference sequence). DNA of the CDR3: TGCAGTGCTAGAGCCTGGACAGTGAACACTGAAGCTTTCTTT. It is translated as CSARAWTVNTEAFF.

This clonotype was seen once. V gene TRBV20-1 combines with J gene TRBJ2-6, with unresolved D. V was pared by 6 bases and J by 2 bases, with 5 bases between. This CDR3 comprises 12 residues. The germline V gene encodes CDR1 DFQATT and CDR2 SNEGSKA (reference sequence). CDR3 in DNA: TGCAGTGCGAACCCTGGGGCCAACGTCCTGACTTTC. This translates into CSANPGANVLTF.

The chain employs TRBV10-3 and TRBJ1-5; the D is unclear. Trimming removed 3 bases at V and 4 bases at J, with 7 bases between. This CDR3 region has 13 residues. Germline V CDR1 and CDR2: ENHRY, SYGVKD. CDR3 protein: CAISEQGNQPQHF. The CDR3 region has the DNA TGTGCCATCAGTGAACAAGGGAATCAGCCCCAGCATTTT.

V gene TRBV7-2 combines with J gene TRBJ2-7; 9 positions agree with TRBD2. CDR1 and CDR2 from the germline V gene are SGHTA and FQGNSA. With V trimmed by 1 base and J by 10 bases, 11 bases remained unmatched. This CDR3 region has 15 residues. In nucleotides, the CDR3 is TGTGCCAGCAGCTTAGGAGGCGGGGGGGGTTTGGTTCAGTACTTC. This codes for CASSLGGGGGLVQYF.

This clonotype was picked up a small number of times. The V call is TRBV7-3, the J call TRBJ2-7, with D hard to call. The germline CDR1 and CDR2 sequences are SGHTA and FQGTGA. Trimming pared 6 bases from V and 3 bases from J, leaving 9 bases between. The CDR3 loop spans 12 amino acids. CDR3 DNA: TGTGCCAGCAGACGGAGAAGCTACGAGCAGTACTTC. This encodes CASRRRSYEQYF.

V usage is TRBV10-3 and J usage is TRBJ2-5; D is possibly TRBD2 (5 bases). The DNA end favors TRBJ2-7, so the J call may be wrong. The germline V gene has CDR1 ENHRY and CDR2 SYGVKD. The CDR3 has 15 amino acids. CDR3 sequence reads: CAISNSYGVSYEQYF. As DNA, the CDR3 is TGTGCCATCAGTAATAGTTACGGGGTGTCCTACGAGCAGTACTTC.

This clonotype appeared a few times. This chain uses TRBV4-3 with TRBJ2-7; D remains ambiguous. Per germline, CDR1 LGHNA and CDR2 YSLEER. V lost 0 bases and J lost 5, with 17 bases in between. There are 16 residues in the CDR3. CDR3: CASSQDGWTPGNEQYF. DNA for the CDR3: TGCGCCAGCAGCCAAGATGGGTGGACGCCAGGCAACGAGCAGTACTTC.

A single count supports this clonotype. The V call is TRBV7-2, the J call TRBJ2-6; tentatively, D is TRBD1 (6 bases). This CDR3 spans 18 amino acids. Trimming removed 1 base from V and 0 bases from J, with 13 bases in between. Germline V gene lookup returns CDR1 SGHTA and CDR2 FQGNSA. The DNA of the CDR3 is TGTGCCAGCAGCTTAGTGGGCAGGGGAAACTCTGGGGCCAACGTCCTGACTTTC. This translates into CASSLVGRGNSGANVLTF.

This clonotype has ten or more counts. The chain joins TRBV6-4 to TRBJ2-3; D gene uncertain. In germline, CDR1 is MRHNA, CDR2 SNTAGT. CDR3 size: 14 residues. Trimming took off 2 bases at V and 9 bases at J, with 15 bases between the two ends. The CDR3 loop reads CASSDPPFRRTQYF. For the CDR3, the DNA is TGTGCCAGCAGTGACCCCCCGTTTCGGAGAACGCAGTATTTT.

This rearrangement joins TRBV5-1 to TRBJ1-1; D gene ambiguous. The V gene's germline CDR1 is SGHRS and CDR2 YFSETQ. The CDR3 has 15 residues. V shed 1 base and J shed 0 bases, with 10 bases lying between them. CDR3 sequence reads: CASSLMNSVNTEAFF. DNA for the CDR3: TGCGCCAGCAGCTTGATGAATTCAGTGAACACTGAAGCTTTCTTT.

The chain couples TRBV11-2 to TRBJ2-7, with 8 bases that match TRBD2. The CDR3 spans 15 residues. CDR1 is SGHAT, CDR2 FQNNGV, per germline. Unmatched junction bases numbered 9, after V lost 1 base and J lost 7 bases. The CDR3 reads CASSLGVAGPGEQYF. Here the CDR3 DNA reads TGTGCCAGCAGCTTAGGAGTAGCGGGGCCCGGGGAGCAGTACTTC.

This sequence joins TRBV12-3 or TRBV12-4 and TRBJ1-1; perhaps TRBD1 as D (6 bases). The V end was cut by 0 bases, the J end by 5 bases, with 19 bases between. The CDR3 is 17 residues long. Here the CDR3 reads CASSLATGASLGTEAFF. CDR3 DNA: TGTGCCAGCAGTTTAGCGACAGGAGCCTCCCTGGGGACTGAAGCTTTCTTT.

The chain joins TRBV6-5 to TRBJ2-7, with 7 bases fitting TRBD1. The V gene end was trimmed by 6 bases and the J gene end by 1 base; junction bases not matched to a gene: 6. There are 14 residues in the CDR3. The germline gives CDR1 MNHEY, CDR2 SVGAGI. CDR3 nucleotides: TGTGCCAGCAGATTACAGGGGACGTCCTACGAGCAGTACTTC. Translated, it gives CASRLQGTSYEQYF.

V and J are TRBV4-2 and TRBJ1-4; 9 bases fit TRBD1. The trim removed 4 bases at V and 8 bases at J, leaving 14 bases unmatched. The CDR3 consists of 17 residues. The V gene's germline CDR1 is LGHNA and CDR2 YNFKEQ. The CDR3, as DNA: TGTGCCAGCAGCCGCGTAAATAACAGGGGGCGATACGAAAAACTGTTTTTT. Translated, it gives CASSRVNNRGRYEKLFF.